This TCR beta chain was captured in a study of long-term antiretroviral therapy in people with HIV. CDR3 length equals 15 residues. Germline V gives CDR1 SEHNR, CDR2 FQNEAQ (reference sequence). V lost 10 bases and J lost 0; bases outside the gene matches: 9. The assay used was immunoSEQ (version v3.0), run at survey level. The table came from immunoSEQ multiplex PCR; TCRdb's copy has only in-frame clones and leaves some out. Of roughly 33,000 clones in the sample, about 97% are singletons; the top ten hold approximately 2.9%. This clonotype was sampled from a man younger than 40 with HIV. The chain recombines TRBV7-9 with TRBJ1-3, with 7 bases that match TRBD1. The source was unsorted PBMCs, collected 6.9 years after starting antiretroviral therapy. CDR3 amino acids: CANSQGDLSGNTIYF. In nucleotides, the CDR3 is TGTGCCAACTCGCAGGGGGACCTCTCTGGAAACACCATATATTTT.